This is a list of T cell receptor beta chains from one sample in a study of cytomegalovirus exposure and HLA in healthy donors. Profiling relied on immunoSEQ multiplex PCR, and the TCRdb table lists in-frame clones only, not all of them. The data hold some 250,000 clones, with almost 90% observed a single time. The sample comprised PBMCs. These TCRs come from a woman between 18 and 30 years old in good health and CMV-seronegative. The CDR3 runs from the conserved cysteine through the conserved F or W. D genes are given only for firm matches. A clone size is listed for some rows: how often the clone was seen (once, few, many), or a class if it is expanded.

D gene	V gene	clone size	J gene	CDR3 protein	CDR3 DNA
NA	TRBV7-2	NA	TRBJ1-2	CASSLETDTYGYTF	TGTGCCAGCAGCTTAGAGACAGACACATATGGCTACACCTTC
NA	TRBV9	NA	TRBJ2-7	CASSVVAEAEQYF	TGTGCCAGCAGCGTGGTAGCGGAGGCCGAGCAGTACTTC
NA	TRBV9	NA	TRBJ2-7	CASGGWGYEQYF	TGTGCCAGCGGAGGGTGGGGCTACGAGCAGTACTTC
TRBD2	TRBV6-5	NA	TRBJ2-1	CASSYPSGGFYNEQFF	TGTGCCAGCAGTTACCCGAGCGGGGGTTTTTACAATGAGCAGTTCTTC
TRBD2	TRBV27	NA	TRBJ2-7	CASSLWPSGGTLYEQYF	TGTGCCAGCAGTTTATGGCCTAGCGGGGGGACCCTCTACGAGCAGTACTTC
NA	TRBV6-6	NA	TRBJ2-5	CASLAGGGRETQYF	TGTGCCAGTCTGGCAGGCGGAGGGAGGGAGACCCAGTACTTC
TRBD1	TRBV5-1	NA	TRBJ2-7	CASSWRQGGDEQYF	TGCGCCAGCAGCTGGCGACAGGGGGGGGACGAGCAGTACTTC
NA	TRBV4-1	NA	TRBJ1-2	CASSQGSQQGSSNYGYTF	TGCGCCAGCAGCCAAGGTTCTCAACAGGGCTCATCTAACTATGGCTACACCTTC
NA	TRBV7-9	NA	TRBJ1-1	CASRRRTGSTEAFF	TGTGCCAGCAGGCGCCGAACAGGGAGCACTGAAGCTTTCTTT
NA	TRBV10-2	NA	TRBJ2-1	CASTAGPSSYNEQFF	TGCGCCAGCACGGCGGGGCCGAGCTCCTACAATGAGCAGTTCTTC
NA	TRBV28	NA	TRBJ1-2	CASSLQGIYGYTF	TGTGCCAGCAGCCTTCAGGGAATCTATGGCTACACCTTC
NA	TRBV11-2	NA	TRBJ2-5	CASSPTGAGETQYF	TGTGCCAGCAGCCCAACAGGGGCGGGGGAGACCCAGTACTTC
NA	TRBV18	once	TRBJ1-5	CASSPDRDQGQPQHF	TGTGCCAGCTCACCCGACAGAGATCAAGGTCAGCCCCAGCATTTT
TRBD1	TRBV27	NA	TRBJ1-5	CASSFGQANQPQHF	TGTGCCAGCAGTTTCGGACAGGCCAATCAGCCCCAGCATTTT
NA	TRBV6-5	few	TRBJ1-4	CASTGTGTSEKLFF	TGTGCCAGCACCGGGACCGGGACATCGGAAAAACTGTTTTTT
TRBD1	TRBV28	NA	TRBJ2-5	CASSGQARGETQYF	TGTGCCAGCAGTGGACAGGCCCGAGGAGAGACCCAGTACTTC
NA	TRBV27	few	TRBJ1-6	CASSLSPNRDPGTPLHF	TGTGCCAGCAGTTTATCGCCCAACAGGGACCCAGGGACACCCCTCCACTTT
NA	TRBV11-1	NA	TRBJ1-6	CASSSPGSGYNSPLHF	TGTGCCAGCAGCTCACCCGGGAGCGGATATAATTCACCCCTCCACTTT
TRBD2	TRBV28	NA	TRBJ2-5	CASSLPPGLAGAETQYF	TGTGCCAGCAGTTTACCTCCGGGACTAGCGGGGGCAGAGACCCAGTACTTC
NA	TRBV5-4	NA	TRBJ1-2	CASSLLLRADGYTF	TGTGCCAGCAGCTTGCTTCTCAGGGCTGATGGCTACACCTTC
NA	TRBV2	NA	TRBJ1-1	CASIREAMNTEAFF	TGTGCCAGCATCAGAGAGGCCATGAACACTGAAGCTTTCTTT
NA	TRBV7-3	NA	TRBJ2-3	CASSPRLASTDTQYF	TGTGCCAGCAGCCCAAGGCTAGCTAGCACAGATACGCAGTATTTT
TRBD1	TRBV19	NA	TRBJ1-4	CATYRQGGEKLFF	TGTGCCACCTACCGACAGGGGGGCGAAAAACTGTTTTTT
NA	TRBV5-1	NA	TRBJ1-1	CASSFGLVNTEAFF	TGCGCCAGCAGCTTCGGACTGGTGAACACTGAAGCTTTCTTT
NA	TRBV29-1	few	TRBJ1-2	CSVAGMGGYTF	TGCAGCGTTGCAGGGATGGGCGGCTACACCTTC
NA	TRBV6-5	NA	TRBJ1-2	CASSYPTGSSYGYTF	TGTGCCAGCAGTTACCCGACAGGATCGTCGTATGGCTACACCTTC
NA	TRBV28	few	TRBJ1-5	CASSLFPGVQPQHF	TGTGCCAGCAGTTTATTTCCAGGGGTTCAGCCCCAGCATTTT
NA	TRBV7-3	NA	TRBJ1-1	CASSLNGFGTEAFF	TGTGCCAGCAGCTTAAACGGGTTTGGCACTGAAGCTTTCTTT
TRBD1	TRBV27	once	TRBJ1-5	CASSLTGNQPQHF	TGTGCCAGCAGTCTGACAGGGAATCAGCCCCAGCATTTT
TRBD2	TRBV19	NA	TRBJ2-3	CASSAGVTQYF	TGTGCCAGTAGTGCGGGGGTTACGCAGTATTTT
TRBD1	TRBV4-3	NA	TRBJ1-2	CASSPGTGATSTYGYTF	TGCGCCAGCAGCCCCGGGACAGGGGCAACGAGTACCTATGGCTACACCTTC
TRBD1	TRBV6-1	NA	TRBJ1-6	CASTQTGEHNSPLHF	TGTGCCAGCACTCAGACAGGGGAGCATAATTCACCCCTCCACTTT
NA	TRBV7-2	NA	TRBJ2-3	CASSLGGRTDTQYF	TGTGCCAGCAGCTTGGGGGGGCGAACAGATACGCAGTATTTT
TRBD2	TRBV6-1	few	TRBJ2-2	CASSKTSGGSGELFF	TGTGCCAGCAGTAAAACTAGCGGGGGGTCCGGGGAGCTGTTTTTT
TRBD1	TRBV7-8	NA	TRBJ2-7	CASSRTGVPFNSYEQYF	TGTGCCAGCAGCCGCACAGGGGTGCCGTTCAACTCCTACGAGCAGTACTTC
NA	TRBV5-4	NA	TRBJ1-3	CASSLLGTGPNTIYF	TGTGCCAGCAGCTTGTTAGGAACAGGGCCAAACACCATATATTTT
NA	TRBV9	NA	TRBJ2-1	CASSVGPSAGNEQFF	TGTGCCAGCAGCGTAGGCCCTAGCGCTGGGAATGAGCAGTTCTTC
NA	TRBV19	few	TRBJ2-1	CASRTPNEQFF	TGTGCCAGTAGGACACCCAATGAGCAGTTCTTC
NA	TRBV6-1	NA	TRBJ1-4	CASFRGPEKLFF	TGTGCCAGCTTTAGGGGTCCTGAAAAACTGTTTTTT
NA	TRBV6-5	NA	TRBJ1-1	CASSYSLGGQAFF	TGTGCCAGCAGTTACTCCCTCGGGGGGCAAGCTTTCTTT
NA	TRBV5-1	NA	TRBJ1-1	CASSLEDRRAFF	TGCGCCAGCAGCTTGGAGGATAGGAGAGCTTTCTTT
NA	TRBV7-2	NA	TRBJ1-5	CASSLGTRAQPQHF	TGTGCCAGCAGCTTAGGTACCAGGGCTCAGCCCCAGCATTTT
NA	TRBV28	NA	TRBJ2-7	CASSPRQRQYF	TGTGCCAGCAGTCCCAGACAGAGGCAGTACTTC
NA	TRBV19	NA	TRBJ2-5	CASSIGLAGTQYF	TGTGCCAGTAGTATCGGCCTAGCCGGGACCCAGTACTTC